This T cell receptor beta chain came from a study of blood T cell repertoires in COVID-19. Looking at the study overall: Samples representing acute and convalescent COVID-19 were sourced from the United States, Italy and Spain.

Authors' processing steps: Amplification with reference gene primers provided the estimates of nucleated cell counts. Produced via immunoSEQ multiplex PCR; TCRdb's table is partial and in-frame only. V and J calls and clone size are copied from that table; D and trimming were computed from the DNA. Among some 80,000 clones, around nine tenths were seen once, and the ten largest hold around 5.3%. Trimming took 7 bases from V and 5 from J, leaving 17 bases between them. The CDR3 has 14 residues. Germline V gene lookup returns CDR1 MDHEN and CDR2 SYDVKM. The sequencing input was peripheral blood. The source is a man aged 50 to 60 with active or convalescent COVID-19. The chain recombines TRBV28 with TRBJ1-1; no definite D call. The CDR3 is CASTPPGWITEAFF. Written as DNA, the CDR3 is TGTGCCAGCACCCCGCCGGGTTGGATAACTGAAGCTTTCTTT.